The clone carrying this T cell receptor (beta chain) showed up just a few times. What it binds is unknown. The CDR3 is 20 residues long. V lost 3 bases and J lost 0; bases outside the gene matches: 14. CDR1 is SGDLS and CDR2 is YYNGEE in the germline V gene. Using its own MiXCR run on the RT-PCR reads, TCRdb lists one record per CDR3 protein. The table shows around 580,000 distinct CDR3 sequences, with roughly 10% occurring only once. This sample was included in a study of response to subunit inactivated influenza vaccine. Study outcomes and limitations: There was a suggestion from the authors that each seasonal influenza vaccination recruits few new T cells.

V usage is TRBV9 and J usage is TRBJ2-7, with TRBD2 matching over 14 bases. The clonotype comes from a man over 45 who received an inactivated influenza vaccine. The sequences come from PBMCs from blood, collected on the day of vaccination. The CDR3 nucleotides are TGTGCCAGCAGCGCCCTAGGACTAGCGGGAGGCTCCTCGAGCTCCTACGAGCAGTACTTC. It translates to CASSALGLAGGSSSSYEQYF. Combining the CDR3 with reference TRBV9 and TRBJ2-7 gives the whole variable domain DSGVTQTPKHLITATGQRVTLRCSPRSGDLSVYWYQQSLDQGLQFLIQYYNGEERAKGNILERFSAQQFPDLHSELNLSSLELGDSALYFCASSALGLAGGSSSSYEQYFGPGTRLTVT.